The table lists the clone carrying this T cell receptor beta chain with a few counts. The antigen is unknown. Donors contributed one heparinised blood draw apiece, averaging roughly 100 mL. The investigators reverse transcribed all of the isolated RNA, so they sequenced expressed TCRB transcripts. Libraries were prepared by immunoSEQ multiplex PCR; TCRdb keeps only in-frame clonotypes and omits some of them. The table records approximately 150,000 clones, less than 11% of them present only once. CDR1 is MNHNY, CDR2 SVGAGI, per germline (reference sequence). V lost 4 bases and J lost 4; bases outside the gene matches: 6. The CDR3 is 16 amino acids. The entry originates in a study of beta chain features in type 1 diabetes. Regarding the study as a whole: Patients' naive, central memory and Treg TCRB repertoires seemed closer to one another than those of healthy donors. In type 1 diabetes patients, VDJ junctions had fewer insertions; deletions at these junctions were more frequent. For Type 1 diabetes patients, all four CD4+ subsets carried TCRB CDR3s that were moderately but significantly shorter.

The TCR sequence derives from a man between 18 and 29 years old in good health. The sequencing input was naive CD4+ T cells from blood. J is TRBJ2-1 and V is TRBV6-6, with 11 bases aligning to TRBD2. CDR3 in amino acids: CASSSKLAGDYNEQFF. CDR3 in DNA: TGTGCCAGCAGTTCCAAACTAGCGGGGGATTACAATGAGCAGTTCTTC.